These 32 T cell receptor beta chains came from one sample sequenced in a study of T-cell reconstitution after alpha-beta-depleted transplantation in children. A library of TCRbeta sequences, prepared with unique molecular identifiers, was generated. TCRdb redid the calling of the PCR reads with MiXCR, one entry per CDR3 protein. The sample yields hundreds of thousands of distinct CDR3 sequences, 9.9% seen once. The specimen comprised PBMCs from the stem cell graft donor, sampled from the stem cell graft. The receptors derive from a human donor who donated a stem cell graft to a child with SCID.

This clonotype was counted only a few times. The chain employs TRBV4-1 and TRBJ2-7; no clear D. The germline V gene encodes CDR1 MGHRA and CDR2 YSYEKL. Trimming removed 4 bases from V and 2 bases from J, with 9 bases in between. The CDR3 is 13 residues long. The CDR3 nucleotides are TGCGCCAGCAGCCCGGACGGGCCCTACGAGCAGTACTTC. This translates into CASSPDGPYEQYF.

As regards this clonotype: Mismatch with germline at one junction end may stem from a read error. This rearrangement joins TRBV12-3 or TRBV12-4 to TRBJ2-1; 11 positions match TRBD2. This CDR3 has 16 amino acids. CDR3 region: CASRLALAGGGDEQFF. The DNA for the CDR3 is TGTGCCAGCAGATTAGCCCTAGCGGGGGGAGGGGATGAGCAGTTCTTC.

The genes are TRBV7-9 and TRBJ1-2, with a tentative D call TRBD1 (5 bases). The CDR3 length is 12 residues. CDR1 SEHNR and CDR2 FQNEAQ come from the germline V gene (reference sequence). Trimming cost V 3 bases and J 6 bases, with 8 bases left between them. CDR3 nucleotides: TGTGCCAGCAGCTTTGGGGGGAATGGCTACACCTTC. It yields the protein CASSFGGNGYTF.

This clonotype has a handful of counts. The chain recombines TRBV2 with TRBJ2-1; D is perhaps TRBD1 (6 bases). Trimming pared 1 base from V and 4 bases from J, leaving 14 bases between. This CDR3 has 16 residues. Germline V gene lookup returns CDR1 SNHLY and CDR2 FYNNEI. As DNA, the CDR3 is TGTGCCAGCAGTGAAGTGACCGGGACACCTTACAATGAGCAGTTCTTC. Its translation: CASSEVTGTPYNEQFF.

This chain connects TRBV5-1 to TRBJ2-1, with D possibly matching TRBD2 (6 bases). This CDR3 comprises 17 residues. V shed 5 bases and J shed 0 bases, with 18 bases lying between them. From germline, CDR1 is SGHRS and CDR2 YFSETQ. CDR3 nucleotides: TGCGCCAGCAGTCGGACTCGGGACTGGAGCTCCTACAATGAGCAGTTCTTC. This encodes CASSRTRDWSSYNEQFF.

This clonotype was seen a handful of times. This chain joins TRBV14 and TRBJ2-7; D is unresolved. Deletions cut 3 bases from V and 2 bases from J, with 5 bases between. Per the germline V gene, CDR1 is SGHDN and CDR2 is FVKESK. This CDR3 is built from 12 residues. DNA of the CDR3: TGTGCCAGCAGCCATATCCCCTACGAGCAGTACTTC. Translating it yields CASSHIPYEQYF. Full variable domain (outside the CDR3, taken from reference TRBV14 and TRBJ2-7): EAGVTQFPSHSVIEKGQTVTLRCDPISGHDNLYWYRRVMGKEIKFLLHFVKESKQDESGMPNNRFLAERTGGTYSTLKVQPAELEDSGVYFCASSHIPYEQYFGPGTRLTVT.

This clonotype was found many times. The chain employs TRBV3-1 and TRBJ2-2; 8 bases agree with TRBD2. CDR3 length: 16 residues. Losses at the gene ends were 6 bases for V and 0 bases for J; bases not matched to a gene: 6. The V gene's germline CDR1 is LGHDT and CDR2 YNNKEL (reference sequence). CDR3 amino acids: CASSPGSGANTGELFF. In DNA, the CDR3 is TGTGCCAGCAGTCCCGGTAGCGGGGCGAACACCGGGGAGCTGTTTTTT.

This clonotype has just a few counts. This chain joins TRBV20-1 and TRBJ2-6; maybe TRBD1 (6 bases). Germline V gives CDR1 DFQATT, CDR2 SNEGSKA (reference sequence). The length of the CDR3 is 16 residues. The germline V and J ends were trimmed by 2 bases and 0 bases, with 11 bases remaining between them. The CDR3, as DNA: TGCAGTGCTAGAACTACAGGGCCCTCTGGGGCCAACGTCCTGACTTTC. Its protein product is CSARTTGPSGANVLTF.

This clonotype was found a few times. The genes are TRBV20-1 and TRBJ2-3; tentative D call: TRBD2 (6 bases). Deletions cut 3 bases from V and 4 bases from J, with 14 bases between. Germline CDR1 and CDR2: DFQATT and SNEGSKA (reference sequence). This CDR3 has 14 residues. CDR3: CSARVGGTADTQYF. The CDR3 nucleotides are TGCAGTGCTAGGGTGGGGGGTACCGCAGATACGCAGTATTTT.

This clonotype was seen at least ten times. The chain joins TRBV25-1 to TRBJ1-2; D gene uncertain. Per germline, CDR1 MGHDK and CDR2 SYGVNS. The CDR3 has 14 amino acids. The ends were cut back, 6 bases at V and 1 base at J, with 12 bases in the middle. The CDR3 coding sequence is TGTGCCAGCAGCTCCAGTGTTGGTAACTATGGCTACACCTTC. Protein sequence: CASSSSVGNYGYTF.

This clonotype was seen repeatedly, ten times or more. The chain's CDR3 is CASSFTTGEADTQYF. In DNA form, the CDR3 reads TGCGCCAGCAGCTTCACTACTGGAGAGGCAGATACGCAGTATTTT. The chain has TRBV5-1 and TRBJ2-3; D ambiguous. Trimming removed 2 bases from V and 4 bases from J, with 14 bases in between. The CDR3 runs to 15 residues. Germline loops: CDR1 SGHRS, CDR2 YFSETQ.

The rearrangement links TRBV3-1 to TRBJ2-2; TRBD1 might be the D (6 bases). The germline gives CDR1 LGHDT, CDR2 YNNKEL (reference sequence). The CDR3 loop spans 16 amino acids. V was trimmed by 1 base and J by 0 bases, leaving 9 bases between them. CDR3 DNA: TGTGCCAGCAGCCAAGTGGACAGTTCGAACACCGGGGAGCTGTTTTTT. It is translated as CASSQVDSSNTGELFF.

The CDR3 DNA reads as TGTGCCACCCGGACAGCCTACTACGAGCAGTACTTC. Encoded protein: CATRTAYYEQYF. The V gene is TRBV6-6, the J gene TRBJ2-7, with D possibly matching TRBD1 (6 bases). In germline, CDR1 is MNHNY, CDR2 SVGAGI (reference sequence). Trimming removed 10 bases at V and 3 bases at J, with 13 bases between. The CDR3 contains 12 residues.

Many counts were recorded for this clonotype. The genes are TRBV12-3 or TRBV12-4 and TRBJ2-5; 9 bases match TRBD2. V dropped 6 bases and J dropped 5; count of bases not matched to a gene: 10. There are 15 residues in the CDR3. The CDR3 region is CASSAGLARAETQYF. The CDR3 bases are TGTGCCAGCAGCGCAGGACTAGCGAGGGCGGAGACCCAGTACTTC.

This clonotype was counted ten times or more. The chain is built from TRBV9 and TRBJ2-5; D not resolved. V lost 3 bases and J lost 4, with 7 bases in between. Germline V gene sequence: CDR1 SGDLS, CDR2 YYNGEE. The CDR3 is 12 amino acids. DNA for the CDR3: TGTGCCAGCAGCGGACGCTCAGAGACCCAGTACTTC. This codes for CASSGRSETQYF.

This clonotype was observed a few times. This chain connects TRBV20-1 to TRBJ1-1, with 7 bases aligning to TRBD1. J gave up 10 bases and V 1 base, and 12 bases lay outside the gene matches. The germline CDR1 and CDR2 sequences are DFQATT and SNEGSKA (reference sequence). The CDR3 sequence is 14 residues long. Here the CDR3 DNA reads TGCAGTGCTAGAGGCAGTGCAGGGGGAGGGGGAGCTTTCTTT. It yields the protein CSARGSAGGGGAFF.

V gene TRBV7-2 combines with J gene TRBJ1-1; 11 positions match TRBD1. The trim removed 4 bases at V and 4 bases at J, leaving 2 bases unmatched. The CDR3 runs 14 residues. The V gene's germline CDR1 is SGHTA and CDR2 FQGNSA. The CDR3, as DNA: TGTGCCAGCAGCTCGGACAGGGGGCTCACTGAAGCTTTCTTT. This codes for CASSSDRGLTEAFF.

The genes are TRBV5-1 and TRBJ2-7; D uncertain. The CDR3 loop spans 14 amino acids. Germline CDR1 is SGHRS and CDR2 is YFSETQ. Between the trimmed V and J ends, which lost 5 bases and 3 bases, there was a span of 15 bases. CDR3 nucleotide sequence: TGCGCCAGCAGACTTGATATGAATCGCTACGAGCAGTACTTC. Protein sequence: CASRLDMNRYEQYF.

This clonotype was seen many times. The chain is built from TRBV11-2 and TRBJ2-5, with 10 bases identical to TRBD2. Germline V gene lookup returns CDR1 SGHAT and CDR2 FQNNGV. The CDR3 is 15 amino acids. V lost 5 bases to trimming and J lost 7 bases; unmatched junction nucleotides: 10. The DNA of the CDR3 is TGTGCCAGCAGCATAGGACTAGCGGTGGTAGGGACCCAGTACTTC. Protein product: CASSIGLAVVGTQYF. The whole variable domain, filled in from reference TRBV11-2 and TRBJ2-5, reads EAGVAQSPRYKIIEKRQSVAFWCNPISGHATLYWYQQILGQGPKLLIQFQNNGVVDDSQLPKDRFSAERLKGVDSTLKIQPAKLEDSAVYLCASSIGLAVVGTQYFGPGTRLLVL.

The rearrangement uses TRBV20-1 and TRBJ2-3; D perhaps matches TRBD1 (5 bases). With 3 bases removed from V and 4 bases from J, the gap between germline ends came to 17 bases. The CDR3 runs 15 residues. Germline V gene data show CDR1 as DFQATT and CDR2 as SNEGSKA (reference sequence). CDR3 sequence: CSARPRQGRADTQYF. CDR3 in DNA: TGCAGTGCTAGGCCCCGGCAGGGCCGGGCAGATACGCAGTATTTT.

This clonotype was seen at least ten times. The chain couples TRBV5-6 to TRBJ2-7; either TRBD1 or TRBD2 may fit D (5 bases each). There are 15 residues in the CDR3. CDR1 and CDR2 from the germline V gene are SGHDT and YYEEEE. The ends were cut back, 4 bases at V and 6 bases at J, with 20 bases in the middle. CDR3 residues: CASSRGPLLGTEQYF. CDR3 in DNA: TGTGCCAGCAGCCGGGGACCGCTACTGGGGACCGAGCAGTACTTC.

The V and J genes are TRBV20-1 and TRBJ2-5; TRBD2 matches 12 bases. V shed 3 bases and J 1 base; nucleotides not matched to a gene: 3. CDR1 is DFQATT and CDR2 is SNEGSKA in the germline V gene (reference sequence). The CDR3 runs 15 residues. The CDR3 reads CSASRTSGIQETQYF. CDR3 bases: TGCAGTGCTAGTAGGACTAGCGGGATCCAAGAGACCCAGTACTTC.

This clonotype was observed many times. J is TRBJ2-7 and V is TRBV20-1, with TRBD2 identical over 7 bases. Trimming at V came to 5 bases and at J to 2 bases, leaving 6 bases not matched to a gene. The CDR3 consists of 13 residues. Germline V gene data show CDR1 as DFQATT and CDR2 as SNEGSKA (reference sequence). CDR3 protein: CSAGRGGAYEQYF. CDR3 nucleotide sequence: TGCAGTGCTGGGAGGGGCGGGGCCTACGAGCAGTACTTC.

This sequence joins TRBV18 and TRBJ2-1; 16 bases match TRBD2. This CDR3 has 15 amino acids. V gave up 6 bases and J gave up 8 bases; unmatched junction bases: 4. Germline V CDR1 and CDR2: KGHSH, LQKENI. As DNA, the CDR3 is TGTGCCAGCTCCCAGGGACTAGCGGGGGGGCATGAGCAGTTCTTC. Translated, it gives CASSQGLAGGHEQFF.

This clonotype was picked up a small number of times. The gene calls are TRBV10-3 and TRBJ1-2; D possibly corresponds to TRBD1 (5 bases). The CDR3 is 15 residues long. Trimming removed 6 bases at V and 2 bases at J, with 16 bases between. From germline, CDR1 is ENHRY and CDR2 SYGVKD. CDR3 protein: CAISPAGGDNYGYTF. The CDR3 DNA follows: TGTGCCATCAGCCCCGCGGGGGGGGACAACTATGGCTACACCTTC.

This clonotype appeared a few times. V gene TRBV10-2 combines with J gene TRBJ2-2, with 10 bases aligning to TRBD1. Germline loops: CDR1 WSHSY, CDR2 SAAADI. The CDR3 loop spans 15 amino acids. V was clipped by 8 bases and J by 9 bases; unmatched bases: 12. The CDR3 bases are TGCGCCAGCCTTGGCCCGGGACAGGGGTTGCGGGAGCTGTTTTTT. This encodes CASLGPGQGLRELFF.

The sample holds a few counts of this clonotype. V is TRBV18 and J is TRBJ1-1, with 7 bases matching TRBD1. V lost 2 bases, J lost 0 bases, and 6 bases stayed unmatched. Germline V gene sequence: CDR1 KGHSH, CDR2 LQKENI. The CDR3 is made up of 16 amino acids. CDR3 residues: CASSPRDSLMNTEAFF. In DNA, the CDR3 is TGTGCCAGCTCACCAAGGGACAGCCTCATGAACACTGAAGCTTTCTTT.

This clonotype has ten or more counts. The chain has TRBV10-3 and TRBJ2-5; 8 nucleotides align to TRBD1. Germline V gene lookup returns CDR1 ENHRY and CDR2 SYGVKD. V was clipped by 4 bases and J by 5 bases; unmatched bases: 9. CDR3 length equals 15 residues. CDR3 sequence reads: CAISGARGRSETQYF. Here the CDR3 DNA reads TGTGCCATCAGTGGGGCCAGGGGGCGTTCGGAGACCCAGTACTTC.

V and J are TRBV5-1 and TRBJ1-5; D gene unclear. There are 14 residues in the CDR3. CDR1 and CDR2 from the germline V gene are SGHRS and YFSETQ. The ends were cut back, 2 bases at V and 5 bases at J, with 11 bases in the middle. The CDR3 sequence: CASSFGGYDQPQHF. DNA for the CDR3: TGCGCCAGCAGCTTCGGTGGGTATGATCAGCCCCAGCATTTT.

The table lists this clonotype with a few counts. The rearrangement joins TRBV20-1 to TRBJ1-5, with D perhaps matching TRBD1 (5 bases). CDR1 DFQATT and CDR2 SNEGSKA come from the germline V gene (reference sequence). CDR3 length: 17 amino acids. V gave up 0 bases and J gave up 2 bases, with 17 bases separating them. The CDR3 DNA is TGCAGTGCTAGAGATAGGGACTCCCGTGGGGGCAATCAGCCCCAGCATTTT. Residues: CSARDRDSRGGNQPQHF.

The chain links TRBV19 to TRBJ1-5; maybe TRBD1 (5 bases). The CDR3 loop spans 15 amino acids. CDR1 LNHDA and CDR2 SQIVND come from the germline V gene (reference sequence). V lost 7 bases and J 2 bases, leaving 15 bases between the germline ends. In nucleotides, the CDR3 is TGTGCCAGTACCCTGACAGATAGAGGCAATCAGCCCCAGCATTTT. Translation gives CASTLTDRGNQPQHF.

This clonotype was picked up a small number of times. This chain connects TRBV5-5 to TRBJ1-1; D unclear. The germline CDR1 and CDR2 sequences are SGHKS and YYEKEE (reference sequence). Trimming cost V 0 bases and J 1 base, with 7 bases left between them. The CDR3 consists of 14 residues. As DNA, the CDR3 is TGTGCCAGCAGCTTGGAGGATTGGAACACTGAAGCTTTCTTT. It specifies CASSLEDWNTEAFF.